This TCR beta chain is drawn from a study of cytomegalovirus exposure and HLA in healthy donors. Study-wide results and limits: Researchers catalogued about 150 TCR beta chains as cytomegalovirus-associated. A few of the chains that were CMV-associated were confirmed in vitro to be specific for CMV antigens. When the data were analyzed later, several of the most significant clusters appeared to be linked to common viral pathogens. When a later analysis compared HLA-associated TCR beta chains with equally common others, the HLA-associated chains turned out to be more clonally expanded and to have lower generation probabilities.

Primers: 60 Vbeta forward and 13 Jbeta reverse. Clones were read by immunoSEQ multiplex PCR, and TCRdb kept only the in-frame ones, dropping some. The sample holds some 150,000 clones, approximately 79% seen once. Germline values: CDR1 MNHEY, CDR2 SVGAGI. After removal of 5 bases from V and 5 bases from J, the junction contained 4 bases not matched to a gene. This CDR3 contains 14 residues. In the case of this clone: Its antigen is currently unknown.

The chain recombines TRBV6-5 with TRBJ2-2, with 8 bases lining up with TRBD1. Sequenced: PBMCs. The sequence was collected from a young man in good health and CMV-seropositive. CDR3 nucleotide sequence: TGTGCCAGCAGTCGCGGACAGGGTACCGGGGAGCTGTTTTTT. Protein product: CASSRGQGTGELFF.